This T cell receptor beta chain originates from a study of cytomegalovirus exposure and HLA in healthy donors. The repertoire was sequenced with immunoSEQ multiplex PCR; TCRdb's copy has only in-frame clones and lacks some. The sample holds roughly 150,000 clones, more than 75% seen once. The sample consisted of PBMCs. The sequence was obtained from a man between 18 and 29 years old in good health and CMV-seropositive.

CDR3 region: CASRRSWVEVPKNIQYF. CDR3 DNA: TGTGCCAGCAGGCGCTCATGGGTGGAGGTACCCAAAAACATTCAGTACTTC. This chain links TRBV2 with TRBJ2-4, with D possibly being TRBD2 (5 bases). CDR1 is SNHLY, CDR2 FYNNEI, per germline. The V gene lost 6 bases and the J gene lost 2 bases, with 20 bases spanning the gap. The CDR3 has 17 residues.